This T cell receptor beta chain emerged from a study of shared clonotypes between healthy human individuals. General study results and limits: For sorted subsets, rarefaction showed incomplete sequencing despite large depth. Generation probabilities of non-shared clonotypes were lower (relative to those shared by all four donors).

Original handling: ImmunoSEQ output held junction-only sequences without quality scores, so filtering differed. Measured with immunoSEQ multiplex PCR; TCRdb has only the in-frame clones, and not every one. That table is the source of V, J and clone size, and D and trimming were worked out from the DNA. The sample carries almost 700,000 clones, 92% recorded once. This clone was counted a single time. Antigen: not known. In germline, CDR1 is MNHEY, CDR2 SMNVEV (reference sequence). V was clipped by 5 bases and J by 6 bases; unmatched bases: 21. There are 19 residues in the CDR3. In the naive CD8 group, cells lacked CD45RO and were positively selected for CCR7, so terminally differentiated effector memory CD45RA+ cells were left out.

This TCR derives from a man aged 30 to 39 in good health. This sequence joins TRBV27 and TRBJ2-3, with TRBD1 identical over 9 bases. The sequenced sample was naive CD8+ T cells sorted from blood. DNA of the CDR3: TGTGCCAGCAGTCCACCGCCGGGACAGGGACTCTTTACTAAGGATACGCAGTATTTT. Amino acid sequence: CASSPPPGQGLFTKDTQYF.